Below, one T cell receptor beta chain is given with its context. What it recognizes is unknown. Here immunoSEQ multiplex PCR was the method, and the copy in TCRdb shows in-frame clones only, minus some. The data contain about 93,000 clones, 80% to 90% of them singletons. The sample comes from a study of T cell responses to AZD1222 COVID-19 vaccine. Study-wide results and limits: Regions 160-218 and 743-854 dominated among vaccine-associated CD4 TCRs spanning spike.

The V and J ends lost 3 bases and 2 bases, in that order; junction bases with no gene match: 4. CDR1 and CDR2 from the germline V gene are DFQATT and SNEGSKA (reference sequence). The CDR3 spans 14 residues. Sequenced material: peripheral blood, taken 28 days after the second AZD1222 dose. This chain joins TRBV20-1 and TRBJ2-5, with TRBD1 matching over 9 bases. The receptor's source is an adult who received the AZD1222 COVID-19 vaccine. In DNA, the CDR3 is TGCAGTGCTAGTGGGACAGGGTTACAAGAGACCCAGTACTTC. As protein: CSASGTGLQETQYF.